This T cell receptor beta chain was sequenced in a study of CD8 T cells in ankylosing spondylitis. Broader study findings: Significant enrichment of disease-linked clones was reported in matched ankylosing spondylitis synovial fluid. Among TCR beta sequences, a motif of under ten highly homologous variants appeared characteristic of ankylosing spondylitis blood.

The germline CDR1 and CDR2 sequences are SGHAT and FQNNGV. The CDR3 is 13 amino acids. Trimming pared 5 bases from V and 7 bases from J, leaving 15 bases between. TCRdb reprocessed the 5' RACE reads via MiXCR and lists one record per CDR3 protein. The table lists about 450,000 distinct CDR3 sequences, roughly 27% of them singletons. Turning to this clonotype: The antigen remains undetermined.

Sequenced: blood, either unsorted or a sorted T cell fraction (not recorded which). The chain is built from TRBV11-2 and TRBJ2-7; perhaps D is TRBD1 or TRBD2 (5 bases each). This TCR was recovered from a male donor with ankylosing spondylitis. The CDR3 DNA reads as TGTGCCAGCAGCCCCATGAGGGGAAGGGAGCAGTACTTC. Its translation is CASSPMRGREQYF.